This T cell receptor beta chain stems from a study of shared clonotypes between healthy human individuals. Concerning this clone itself: Its specificity is not known.

General observations from the study: As a rule, naive subsets had a larger estimated richness than memory subsets.

Naive CD8 populations comprised CD45RO-negative cells positively selected for CCR7, excluding terminally differentiated effector memory CD45RA+ cells. Clones were read by immunoSEQ multiplex PCR, and TCRdb kept only the in-frame ones, dropping some. The sample records roughly 1,800,000 clones, approximately 95% being singletons. The ends were cut back, 2 bases at V and 5 bases at J, with 12 bases in the middle. Germline V gene lookup returns CDR1 MGHRA and CDR2 YSYEKL. This CDR3 has 14 amino acids. Sequences were obtained from naive CD8+ T cells sorted from blood. The V gene is TRBV4-1, the J gene TRBJ2-5; perhaps TRBD2 as D (5 bases). The clonotype comes from a man between 18 and 35 years old in good health. The CDR3: CASSQHPGIETQYF. The CDR3 region has the DNA TGCGCCAGCAGCCAACATCCCGGGATCGAGACCCAGTACTTC.